Described below is a single T cell receptor (beta chain) sequence and its context. Its antigen is currently unknown. The CDR3 is 14 amino acids. Trimming removed 3 bases from V and 0 bases from J, with 8 bases in between. The germline gives CDR1 SGHVS, CDR2 FQNEAQ. The record originates from a study of T cell responses to AZD1222 COVID-19 vaccine. TCRdb's table, derived via immunoSEQ multiplex PCR, lists solely in-frame clones and lacks some. The sample holds 84,000 or so clones, about 92% seen once. Overall study findings and caveats: Donor demographics were predominantly white British with a female majority; clonal diversity may be underestimated. Rises in breadth and depth of Spike-specific TCRs came after two AZD1222 doses.

The gene calls are TRBV7-8 and TRBJ1-2; D might be TRBD1 (6 bases). The material sequenced was peripheral blood, taken on day 0 of AZD1222 vaccination. The sequence was collected from an adult in good health. CDR3: CASSLRTANYGYTF. For the CDR3, the DNA is TGTGCCAGCAGCTTGCGGACAGCTAACTATGGCTACACCTTC.